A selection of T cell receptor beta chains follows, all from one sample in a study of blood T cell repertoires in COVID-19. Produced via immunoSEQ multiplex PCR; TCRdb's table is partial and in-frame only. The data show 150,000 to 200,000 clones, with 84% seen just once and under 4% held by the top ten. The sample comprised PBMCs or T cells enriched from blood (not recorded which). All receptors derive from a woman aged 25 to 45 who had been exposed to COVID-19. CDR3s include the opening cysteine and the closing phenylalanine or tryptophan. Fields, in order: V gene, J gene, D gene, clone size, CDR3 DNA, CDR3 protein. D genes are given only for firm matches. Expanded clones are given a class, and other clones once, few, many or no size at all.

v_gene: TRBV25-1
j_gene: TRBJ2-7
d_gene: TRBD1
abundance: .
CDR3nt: TGTGCCAGCTTCACCGGGACAGGGGAACACGAGCAGTACTTC
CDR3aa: CASFTGTGEHEQYF

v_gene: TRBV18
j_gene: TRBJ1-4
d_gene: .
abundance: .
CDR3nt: TGTGCCAGCTCATCACTCGCAACTAATGAAAAACTGTTTTTT
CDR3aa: CASSSLATNEKLFF

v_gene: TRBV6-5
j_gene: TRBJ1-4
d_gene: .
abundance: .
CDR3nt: TGTGCCAGCAATTATGCCGGGGGGACTAATGAAAAACTGTTTTTT
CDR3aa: CASNYAGGTNEKLFF

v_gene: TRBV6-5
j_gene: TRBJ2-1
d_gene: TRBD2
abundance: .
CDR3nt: TGTGCCAGCAGTTACTCATCGAGCGGGGGGGCTAATGAGCAGTTCTTC
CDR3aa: CASSYSSSGGANEQFF

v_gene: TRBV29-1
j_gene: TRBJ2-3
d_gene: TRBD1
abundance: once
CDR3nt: TGCAGCGCGGGCCCCGGGACAGGGATAGATACGCAGTATTTT
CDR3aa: CSAGPGTGIDTQYF

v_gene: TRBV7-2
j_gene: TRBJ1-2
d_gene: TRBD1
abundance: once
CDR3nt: TGTGCCAGCAGCTTAAACACAGGGGCTACCTATGGCTACACCTTC
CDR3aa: CASSLNTGATYGYTF

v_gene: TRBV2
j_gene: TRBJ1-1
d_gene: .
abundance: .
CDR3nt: TGTGCCAGCAGTCAGAACAGGGTATGGACTGAAGCTTTCTTT
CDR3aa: CASSQNRVWTEAFF

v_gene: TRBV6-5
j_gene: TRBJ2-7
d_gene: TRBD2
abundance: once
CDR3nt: TGTGCCAGCAGTTACTCGGGGACTAGCTCCTACGAGCAGTACTTC
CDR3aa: CASSYSGTSSYEQYF

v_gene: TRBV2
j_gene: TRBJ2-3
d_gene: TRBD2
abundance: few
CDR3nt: TGTGCCAGCAGTGATCCGGAGCGGGGGAGCACAGATACGCAGTATTTT
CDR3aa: CASSDPERGSTDTQYF

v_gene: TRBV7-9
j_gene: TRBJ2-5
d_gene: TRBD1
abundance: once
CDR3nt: TGTGCCAGCAGCTTAGAGACAGGGGAGCGAGAGACCCAGTACTTC
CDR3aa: CASSLETGERETQYF

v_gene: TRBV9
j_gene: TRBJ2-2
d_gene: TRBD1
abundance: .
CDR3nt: TGTGCCAGCAGCGTCACCGGGACAGGGGGCCTGGAGCTGTTTTTT
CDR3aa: CASSVTGTGGLELFF

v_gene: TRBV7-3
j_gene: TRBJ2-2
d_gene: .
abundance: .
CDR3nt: TGTGCCAGCAGCTCGCCGGGGAACGGGGGCACCGGGGAGCTGTTTTTT
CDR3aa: CASSSPGNGGTGELFF

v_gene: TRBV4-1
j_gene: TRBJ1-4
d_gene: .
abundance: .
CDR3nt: TGCGCCAGCAGCCAAGATCAAAATGAAAAACTGTTTTTT
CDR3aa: CASSQDQNEKLFF

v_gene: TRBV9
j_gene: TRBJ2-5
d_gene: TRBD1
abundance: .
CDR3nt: TGTGCCAGCAGCACGGGACAGGGGGTAAGAGAGACCCAGTACTTC
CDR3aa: CASSTGQGVRETQYF

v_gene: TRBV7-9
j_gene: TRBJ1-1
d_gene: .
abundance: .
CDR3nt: TGTGCCAGCAGCGTGACTGTGAACACTGAAGCTTTCTTT
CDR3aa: CASSVTVNTEAFF

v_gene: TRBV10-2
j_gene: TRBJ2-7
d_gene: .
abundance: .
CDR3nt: TGCGCCAGCGTCTTGTCAGGTACCTACGAGCAGTACTTC
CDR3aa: CASVLSGTYEQYF

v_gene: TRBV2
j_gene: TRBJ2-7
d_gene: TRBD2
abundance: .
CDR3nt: TGTGCCAGCAGGAGTAGCGGGGGTACCCACGAGCAGTACTTC
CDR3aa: CASRSSGGTHEQYF

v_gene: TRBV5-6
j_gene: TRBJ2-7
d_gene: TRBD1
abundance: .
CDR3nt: TGTGCCAGCAGCTTCTTAGACAGGGCGTCCTACGAGCAGTACTTC
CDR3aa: CASSFLDRASYEQYF

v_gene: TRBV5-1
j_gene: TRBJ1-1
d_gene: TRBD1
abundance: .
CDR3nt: TGCGCCAGCAGCTTGGCAGGGGGTTTCACTGAAGCTTTCTTT
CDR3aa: CASSLAGGFTEAFF

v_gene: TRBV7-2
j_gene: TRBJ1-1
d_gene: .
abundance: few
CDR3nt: TGTGCCAGCAGCTTAGACAGGGCGAACACTGAAGCTTTCTTT
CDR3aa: CASSLDRANTEAFF

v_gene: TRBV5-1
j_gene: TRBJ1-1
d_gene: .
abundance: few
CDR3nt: TGCGCCAGCAGCTTTAGGGGGATTATGAACACTGAAGCTTTCTTT
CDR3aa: CASSFRGIMNTEAFF

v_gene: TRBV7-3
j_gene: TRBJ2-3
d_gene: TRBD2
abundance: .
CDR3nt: TGTGCCAGCAGCCTGGGACTAGCGGGGGACCCAGATACGCAGTATTTT
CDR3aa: CASSLGLAGDPDTQYF

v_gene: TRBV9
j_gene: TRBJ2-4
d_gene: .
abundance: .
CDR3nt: TGTGCCAGCAGCGTAGGAGGTGCGGCCAAAAACATTCAGTACTTC
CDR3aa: CASSVGGAAKNIQYF

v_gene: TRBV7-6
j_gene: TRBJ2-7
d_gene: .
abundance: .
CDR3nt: TGTGCCAGCAGCTTCGGGGGAGGCTCCTACGAGCAGTACTTC
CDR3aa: CASSFGGGSYEQYF

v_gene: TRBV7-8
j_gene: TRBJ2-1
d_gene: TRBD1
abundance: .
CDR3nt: TGTGCCAGCAGCTTAGGGGGACAGGGCAATGAGCAGTTCTTC
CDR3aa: CASSLGGQGNEQFF

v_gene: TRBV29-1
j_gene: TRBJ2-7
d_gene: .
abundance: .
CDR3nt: TGCAGCGTTGAGGGTACAGGTCCAGGCTCCTACGAGCAGTACTTC
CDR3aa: CSVEGTGPGSYEQYF

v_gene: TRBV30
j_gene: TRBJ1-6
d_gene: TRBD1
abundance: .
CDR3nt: TGTGCCTGGAAGGGGATCGGGGACAGCTCCCCACCCCTCCACTTT
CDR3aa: CAWKGIGDSSPPLHF

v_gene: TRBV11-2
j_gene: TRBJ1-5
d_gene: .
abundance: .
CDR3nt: TGTGCCAGCAGCTTAGTAACGGCAGGTCTGTGTAGCAATCAGCCCCAGCATTTT
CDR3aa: CASSLVTAGLCSNQPQHF

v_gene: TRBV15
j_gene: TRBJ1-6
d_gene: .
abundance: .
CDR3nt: TGTGCCACCAGCTCCTGGGGGCCGATCTATAATTCACCCCTCCACTTT
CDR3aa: CATSSWGPIYNSPLHF

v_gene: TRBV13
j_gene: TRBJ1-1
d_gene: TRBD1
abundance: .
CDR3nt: TGTGCCAGCAGCAAACAGGGGGCTAACACTGAAGCTTTCTTT
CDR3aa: CASSKQGANTEAFF

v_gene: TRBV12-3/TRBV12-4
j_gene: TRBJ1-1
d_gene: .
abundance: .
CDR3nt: TGTGCCAGCAGCAGAGGACGGGAGGGCGCTTTCTTT
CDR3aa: CASSRGREGAFF

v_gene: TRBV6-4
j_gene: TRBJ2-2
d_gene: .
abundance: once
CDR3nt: TGTGCCAGCAGTGACTCGAGGGGGGGCGCAAAGCCCGGGGAGCTGTTTTTT
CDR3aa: CASSDSRGGAKPGELFF

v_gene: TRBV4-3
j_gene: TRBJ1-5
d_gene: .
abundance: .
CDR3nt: TGCGCCAGCAGCCTTAGACGGGATAGCAATCAGCCCCAGCATTTT
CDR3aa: CASSLRRDSNQPQHF

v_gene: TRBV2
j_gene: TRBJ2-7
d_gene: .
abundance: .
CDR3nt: TGTGCCAGCACCCGCGGGCCCTCTACGGAGCAGTACTTC
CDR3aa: CASTRGPSTEQYF

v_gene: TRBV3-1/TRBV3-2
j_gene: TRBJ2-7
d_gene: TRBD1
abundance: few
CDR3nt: TGTGCCAGCAGCCTCGGGACAGGGGGATCCTACGAGCAGTACTTC
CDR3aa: CASSLGTGGSYEQYF

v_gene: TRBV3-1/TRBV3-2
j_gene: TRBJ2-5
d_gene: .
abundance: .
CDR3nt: TGTGCCAGCAGCCAGCTGACACTACTAGCGACCCAGTACTTC
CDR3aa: CASSQLTLLATQYF

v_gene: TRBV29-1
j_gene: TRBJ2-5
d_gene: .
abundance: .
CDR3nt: TGCAGCGTTGAACTCCTCGAAGAGACCCAGTACTTC
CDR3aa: CSVELLEETQYF

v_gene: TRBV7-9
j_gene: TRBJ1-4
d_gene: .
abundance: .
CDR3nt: TGTGGGACCCGGGACACGGTTAATGAAAAACTGTTTTTT
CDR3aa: CGTRDTVNEKLFF

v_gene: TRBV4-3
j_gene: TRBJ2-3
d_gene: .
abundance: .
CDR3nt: TGCGCCAGCAGCCACTTAAACGGGGCAGATACGCAGTATTTT
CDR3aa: CASSHLNGADTQYF

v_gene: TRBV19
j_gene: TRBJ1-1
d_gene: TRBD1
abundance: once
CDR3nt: TGTGCCAGTACCAAAACATTCGGGGACAGGGGTTTGGGGACTGAAGCTTTCTTT
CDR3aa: CASTKTFGDRGLGTEAFF

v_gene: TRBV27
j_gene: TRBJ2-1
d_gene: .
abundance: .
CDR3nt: TGTGCCAGCATCAAACGGGGGGGGACAGGGTATCGTTCGGACAATGAGCAGTTCTTC
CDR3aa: CASIKRGGTGYRSDNEQFF

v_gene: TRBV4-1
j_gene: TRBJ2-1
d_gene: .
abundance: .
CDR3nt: TGCGCCAGCAGCCAAGATCCCACGGTTTGGACAGTAAAACTAGTTCACCACAATGAGCAGTTCTTC
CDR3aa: CASSQDPTVWTVKLVHHNEQFF

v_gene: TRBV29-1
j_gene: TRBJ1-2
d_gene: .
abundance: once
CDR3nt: TGCAGCGTAAAGGACTTCAACAATGGCTACACCTTC
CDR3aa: CSVKDFNNGYTF

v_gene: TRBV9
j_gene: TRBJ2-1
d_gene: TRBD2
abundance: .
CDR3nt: TGTGCCAGCAGCGGCCAGCGGGGGGGGTACAATGAGCAGTTCTTC
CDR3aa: CASSGQRGGYNEQFF

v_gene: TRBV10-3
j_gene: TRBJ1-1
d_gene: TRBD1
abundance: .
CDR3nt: TGTGCCATCAGTGAGCAAGGACAGGGAACTGAAGCTTTCTTT
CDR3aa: CAISEQGQGTEAFF

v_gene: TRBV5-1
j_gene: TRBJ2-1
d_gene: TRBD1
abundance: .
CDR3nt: TGCGCCAGCAGCCCGGGACAGGAAACCTACAATGAGCAGTTCTTC
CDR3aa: CASSPGQETYNEQFF

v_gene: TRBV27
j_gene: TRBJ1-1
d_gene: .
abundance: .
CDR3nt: TGTGCCAGCAGGAATCCCCCGGGGTTGAACACTGAAGCTTTCTTT
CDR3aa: CASRNPPGLNTEAFF

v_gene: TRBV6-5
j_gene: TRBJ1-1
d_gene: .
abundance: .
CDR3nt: TGTGCCAGCAGTTATCCAGGGGTATCTGAAGCTTTCTTT
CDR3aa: CASSYPGVSEAFF

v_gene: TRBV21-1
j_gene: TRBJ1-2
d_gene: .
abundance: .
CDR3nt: TGTGCCAGCAGACTCGTCCCGGGACTCAAAGTGGATGGCTACACCTTC
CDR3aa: CASRLVPGLKVDGYTF

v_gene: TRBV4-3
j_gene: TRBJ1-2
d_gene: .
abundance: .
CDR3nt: TGCGCCAGCAGCCCTCACTTGAGTGGGCCGAACTATGGCTACACCTTC
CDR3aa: CASSPHLSGPNYGYTF

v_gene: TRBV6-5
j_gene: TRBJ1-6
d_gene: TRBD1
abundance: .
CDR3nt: TGTGCCAGCAGCACAGGGGGGGGCCTTAATTCACCCCTCCACTTT
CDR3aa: CASSTGGGLNSPLHF

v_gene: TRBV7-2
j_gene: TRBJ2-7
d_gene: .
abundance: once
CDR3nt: TGTGCCAGCAGCCCTGACACCTACGAGCAGTACTTC
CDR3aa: CASSPDTYEQYF

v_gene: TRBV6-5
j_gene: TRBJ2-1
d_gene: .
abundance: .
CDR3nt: TGTGCCAGCAGTTTGACCGGGACATCCCGGAATGAGCAGTTCTTC
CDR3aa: CASSLTGTSRNEQFF

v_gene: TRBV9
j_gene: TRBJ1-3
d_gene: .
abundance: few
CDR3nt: TGTGCCAGCAGCGTAGGCGGGGTATCTGGAAACACCATATATTTT
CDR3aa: CASSVGGVSGNTIYF

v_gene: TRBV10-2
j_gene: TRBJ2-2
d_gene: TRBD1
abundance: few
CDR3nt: TGCGCCAGCAGTGGGTCAGGGGGCACCGGGGAGCTGTTTTTT
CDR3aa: CASSGSGGTGELFF

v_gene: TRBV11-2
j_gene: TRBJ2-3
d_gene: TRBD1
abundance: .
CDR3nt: TGTGCCAGCAGCTTTAGCGAACAGGGGGTCAGAGGAGGTACGCAGTATTTT
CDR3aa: CASSFSEQGVRGGTQYF

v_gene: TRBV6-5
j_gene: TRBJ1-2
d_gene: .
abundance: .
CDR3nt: TGTGCCAGCAACCCCCGGACGGGGGGAGACTATGGCTACACCTTC
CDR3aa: CASNPRTGGDYGYTF

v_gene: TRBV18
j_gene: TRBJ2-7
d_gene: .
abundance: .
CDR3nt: TGTGCCAGCTCACCACCGACGTCCCGGGAACTCATTCGGTACTTC
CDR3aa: CASSPPTSRELIRYF

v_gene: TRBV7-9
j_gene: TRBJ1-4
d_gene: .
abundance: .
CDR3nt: TGTGCCAGCAGCTTAGTGCAGGGCGAAAAACTGTTTTTT
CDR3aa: CASSLVQGEKLFF